This T cell receptor beta chain was captured by sequencing in a study of blood T cell repertoires in COVID-19. The CDR3 totals 13 residues. V was cut by 0 bases and J by 5 bases, with 10 bases left in between. Per the germline V gene, CDR1 is SQVTM and CDR2 is ANQGSEA. Authors' data handling: How many nucleated cells were present was estimated from reference gene primer amplification. Sequenced by immunoSEQ multiplex PCR; TCRdb stores in-frame clones only, minus some. V, J and clone size are taken as reported in that table, and D and trimming were inferred from the DNA itself. Here the sample spans about 100,000 clones, 86% being singletons.

The material sequenced was peripheral blood. The TCR was taken from a man in his sixties with acute or convalescent COVID-19. The chain has TRBV29-1 and TRBJ1-2, with no clear D. In DNA form, the CDR3 reads TGCAGCGTTGAAGATCTCACGACATATGGCTACACCTTC. Its protein is CSVEDLTTYGYTF.